Following are 30 T cell receptor beta chains from one sample sequenced in a study of T cells in Graves' hyperthyroidism and ophthalmopathy. RNA transcripts yielded amplified TCR beta CDR3 regions. First-round RT-PCR with HTBI primers amplified the TCR CDR3 region. TCRdb fed the multiplex PCR reads into MiXCR, producing one record per CDR3 protein. The sample yields about 680,000 distinct CDR3 sequences, over 35% seen once. The sequenced material came from blood. The receptors were gathered from a woman in her thirties or forties with Graves' hyperthyroidism.

Of note for this clonotype: A much larger clone lies one base from this, so it may be a read error. This chain joins TRBV7-9 and TRBJ2-7; no firm D call. Germline-derived CDR1 and CDR2 are SEHNR and FQNEAQ (reference sequence). The CDR3 extends over 14 amino acids. Trimming pared 1 base from V and 2 bases from J, leaving 9 bases between. The CDR3 spells CASSLDGRAYEQYF. CDR3 DNA: TGTGCCAGCAGCTTAGACGGCAGAGCCTACGAGCAGTACTTC.

This clonotype occurred many times. The rearrangement joins TRBV20-1 to TRBJ1-1; the D is unclear. CDR3 length equals 13 residues. V was shortened by 5 bases and J by 0 bases, with 10 bases between the two germline ends. Germline CDR1 DFQATT, CDR2 SNEGSKA (reference sequence). CDR3: CSAQELMNTEAFF. CDR3 bases: TGCAGTGCTCAGGAGCTCATGAACACTGAAGCTTTCTTT.

Ten or more counts support this clonotype. The chain carries TRBV7-6 and TRBJ1-1, with D maybe TRBD1 (5 bases). From germline, CDR1 is SGHVS and CDR2 FNYEAQ. The ends were cut back, 4 bases at V and 3 bases at J, with 9 bases in the middle. The length of the CDR3 is 13 residues. The CDR3 coding sequence is TGTGCCAGCAGCTCGCAGGGATACACTGAAGCTTTCTTT. Encoded protein: CASSSQGYTEAFF.

The genes are TRBV7-9 and TRBJ1-2; D is unresolved. In germline, CDR1 is SEHNR, CDR2 FQNEAQ (reference sequence). The V end lost 5 bases, the J end lost 0 bases, and 13 bases lay between the germline ends. The CDR3 length is 15 residues. CDR3 in DNA: TGTGCCAGCAGCCCTGGGTCACAAGCTAACTATGGCTACACCTTC. Residues: CASSPGSQANYGYTF.

This clonotype was observed a handful of times. The chain couples TRBV4-3 to TRBJ2-5; 7 positions agree with TRBD2. The CDR3 spans 15 residues. Germline V gene sequence: CDR1 LGHNA, CDR2 YSLEER. J gave up 5 bases and V 0 bases, and 6 bases lay outside the gene matches. The CDR3 here is CASSQELGGRETQYF. In DNA, the CDR3 is TGCGCCAGCAGCCAAGAACTGGGGGGGAGGGAGACCCAGTACTTC.

This clonotype was recorded at least ten times. This chain joins TRBV7-2 and TRBJ1-2; D uncertain. The CDR3 loop spans 16 amino acids. Trimming shortened V by 3 bases and J by 0 bases, and 14 bases separated the two germline ends. CDR1 is SGHTA and CDR2 is FQGNSA in the germline V gene. The CDR3 region is CASSLYFSASNYGYTF. DNA for the CDR3: TGTGCCAGCAGCTTGTACTTTTCCGCTTCTAACTATGGCTACACCTTC. The full variable domain, in which reference TRBV7-2 and TRBJ1-2 provide the parts outside the CDR3, is GAGVSQSPSNKVTEKGKDVELRCDPISGHTALYWYRQSLGQGLEFLIYFQGNSAPDKSGLPSDRFSAERTGGSVSTLTIQRTQQEDSAVYLCASSLYFSASNYGYTFGSGTRLTVV.

The chain carries TRBV9 and TRBJ2-7; the D is unclear. Germline-derived CDR1 and CDR2 are SGDLS and YYNGEE. The CDR3 contains 14 residues. Trimming removed 1 base from V and 4 bases from J, with 12 bases in between. The CDR3 spells CASSVLPLGYEQYF. The DNA for the CDR3 is TGTGCCAGCAGCGTACTCCCCCTGGGGTACGAGCAGTACTTC.

A word on this clonotype: This may arise from a read error, as a much more abundant clone is one base away. The chain links TRBV13 to TRBJ1-2, with D perhaps matching TRBD1 (5 bases). The CDR3 has 13 amino acids. CDR1 is PRHDT, CDR2 FYEKMQ, per germline (reference sequence). CDR3 in DNA: TGTGCCAGCAGCTTAGGAGCCCGTTGGGGCTGCACCTTC. The encoded protein is CASSLGARWGCTF.

V and J are TRBV7-8 and TRBJ1-3; the D gene is possibly TRBD1 (5 bases). The CDR3 is 15 amino acids. Germline V CDR1 and CDR2: SGHVS, FQNEAQ. V lost 5 bases and J lost 0, with 11 bases in between. The CDR3, as DNA: TGTGCCAGCAGCGCGGGGCGGGACTCTGGAAACACCATATATTTT. Encoded protein: CASSAGRDSGNTIYF.

The chain recombines TRBV14 with TRBJ1-2; D might be TRBD1 (5 bases). V lost 0 bases to trimming and J lost 6 bases, with 17 bases between them. The CDR3 runs 16 residues. The germline CDR1 and CDR2 sequences are SGHDN and FVKESK. The CDR3 bases are TGTGCCAGCAGCCAAGAAACGTTTGGAGGGGTACATGGCTACACCTTC. Translating it yields CASSQETFGGVHGYTF.

There are a few counts of this clonotype. The V gene is TRBV6-6, the J gene TRBJ2-6, with D maybe TRBD1 (6 bases). Germline V gene sequence: CDR1 MNHNY, CDR2 SVGAGI (reference sequence). The CDR3 sequence is 15 residues long. With 6 bases removed from V and 8 bases from J, the gap between germline ends came to 17 bases. The CDR3 is CASSTTQQGTNVLTF. The CDR3 nucleotides read TGTGCCAGCAGCACAACCCAACAGGGTACCAACGTCCTGACTTTC.

This clonotype showed up many times. The gene calls are TRBV20-1 and TRBJ1-1; a weak D match, TRBD1 (6 bases). The CDR3 spans 14 residues. V lost 3 bases and J 4 bases, leaving 15 bases between the germline ends. Per the germline V gene, CDR1 is DFQATT and CDR2 is SNEGSKA (reference sequence). The CDR3 DNA is TGCAGTGCTAGTTCCGGGGGCCATGGCACTGAAGCTTTCTTT. Its protein is CSASSGGHGTEAFF.

For this clonotype: This sequence may be a read error, since a much larger clone differs from it by one base. The chain recombines TRBV7-9 with TRBJ2-7; a possible D gene is TRBD1 (6 bases). CDR1 and CDR2 from the germline V gene are SEHNR and FQNEAQ (reference sequence). Trimming cost V 5 bases and J 6 bases, with 23 bases left between them. The CDR3 is made up of 16 amino acids. The CDR3 reads CASSPAYVGGEGEQYF. As DNA, the CDR3 is TGTGCCAGCAGCCCTGCCTACGTAGGGGGAGAGGGCGAGCAGTACTTC. Drawing the rest from reference TRBV7-9 and TRBJ2-7, the complete variable domain is DTGVSQNPRHKITKRGQNVTFRCDPISEHNRLYWYRQTLGQGPEFLTYFQNEAQLEKSRLLSDRFSAERPKGSFSTLEIQRTEQGDSAMYLCASSPAYVGGEGEQYFGPGTRLTVT.

In this sample, this clonotype turned up many times. The gene calls are TRBV7-3 and TRBJ2-5, with D unclear. Germline V lookup: CDR1 SGHTA, CDR2 FQGTGA. The CDR3 consists of 16 residues. Trimming took off 5 bases at V and 8 bases at J, with 24 bases between the two ends. In nucleotides, the CDR3 is TGTGCCAGCAGCCCCGGGCCAGGCGACCAAGAGTCAACCCAGTACTTC. Encoded protein: CASSPGPGDQESTQYF.

About this clonotype: A read error is likely, as this CDR3 ends without the conserved phenylalanine or tryptophan. The chain combines TRBV28 with TRBJ1-2, with D unclear. The CDR3 totals 11 residues. Germline-derived CDR1 and CDR2 are MDHEN and SYDVKM. Deletions cut 2 bases from V and 4 bases from J, with 2 bases between. In DNA form, the CDR3 reads TGTGCCAGCAGTTTAACCTATGGCTACACCCTC. Residues: CASSLTYGYTL.

This clonotype was detected a few times. The genes are TRBV5-6 and TRBJ1-3; D unclear. V was trimmed by 5 bases and J by 3 bases, leaving 9 bases between them. The CDR3 has 13 amino acids. Germline assignment: CDR1 SGHDT and CDR2 YYEEEE. This CDR3 reads CASRWLGGNTIYF. CDR3 in DNA: TGTGCCAGCAGGTGGCTCGGTGGAAACACCATATATTTT.

This clonotype was detected only a few times. V is TRBV7-9 and J is TRBJ2-2; weak D call: TRBD2 (5 bases). Trimming cost V 5 bases and J 3 bases, with 10 bases left between them. The CDR3 loop spans 14 amino acids. Germline CDR1 reads SEHNR; CDR2 reads FQNEAQ (reference sequence). Here the CDR3 reads CASSHHGDTGELFF. The CDR3 DNA is TGTGCCAGCAGCCACCACGGGGACACCGGGGAGCTGTTTTTT.

This clonotype was detected a few times. The chain employs TRBV29-1 and TRBJ2-3; D might be TRBD2 (6 bases). The CDR3 covers 14 residues. Germline CDR1 and CDR2: SQVTM and ANQGSEA. The ends were cut back, 8 bases at V and 6 bases at J, with 21 bases in the middle. The CDR3, as DNA: TGCAGCCAGAGTAGGGGAGGCAAGAGCGATACGCAGTATTTT. It codes for CSQSRGGKSDTQYF.

This clonotype was recorded at least ten times. The chain recombines TRBV15 with TRBJ1-1; D is uncertain. CDR3 size: 15 residues. Trimming stripped 7 bases from V and 0 bases from J, with 15 bases between. Per the germline V gene, CDR1 is LNHNV and CDR2 is YYDKDF (reference sequence). In nucleotides, the CDR3 is TGTGCCACCACCCAGGATAGGACGGTGAACACTGAAGCTTTCTTT. Translation gives CATTQDRTVNTEAFF.

The table lists this clonotype with many counts. CDR3 bases: TGCAGTGCTAGCCGAGGGACTAGCGGGAACCAAGAGACCCAGTACTTC. Its translation is CSASRGTSGNQETQYF. V is TRBV20-1 and J is TRBJ2-5; 13 bases line up with TRBD2. Trimming at V came to 3 bases and at J to 0 bases, leaving 4 bases not matched to a gene. The V gene's germline CDR1 is DFQATT and CDR2 SNEGSKA (reference sequence). This CDR3 comprises 16 residues.

This clonotype was observed at least ten times. The chain is built from TRBV7-2 and TRBJ2-7; no definite D call. The germline gives CDR1 SGHTA, CDR2 FQGNSA. The V gene lost 1 base and the J gene lost 7 bases, with 14 bases spanning the gap. This CDR3 contains 14 residues. The CDR3: CASSLVGGLGEQYF. In DNA form, the CDR3 reads TGTGCCAGCAGCTTAGTAGGCGGCCTAGGGGAGCAGTACTTC.

This clonotype has just a few counts. V gene TRBV7-2 combines with J gene TRBJ2-2, with TRBD1 matching over 7 bases. The CDR3 is made up of 14 amino acids. Germline loops: CDR1 SGHTA, CDR2 FQGNSA. V shed 6 bases, J shed 0 bases, and the junction held 1 base outside the gene matches. This chain's CDR3 is CASRGQSNTGELFF. Written as DNA, the CDR3 is TGTGCCAGCAGGGGACAGTCGAACACCGGGGAGCTGTTTTTT.

The chain joins TRBV28 to TRBJ1-2; TRBD1 matches 8 bases. CDR3 size: 14 residues. Per the germline V gene, CDR1 is MDHEN and CDR2 is SYDVKM. The J segment lost 8 bases and the V segment lost 6 bases, leaving 11 bases of the junction unmatched. The chain's CDR3 is CASSPRGRGHGYTF. The DNA for the CDR3 is TGTGCCAGCAGCCCAAGGGGCAGGGGGCACGGCTACACCTTC.

This chain links TRBV10-3 with TRBJ2-5, with 14 positions matching TRBD2. CDR1 is ENHRY and CDR2 is SYGVKD in the germline V gene. The CDR3 has 16 residues. The ends lost 6 bases at V and 5 bases at J; junction bases unmatched: 8. The CDR3 region is CAISAPGTSGGETQYF. Written as DNA, the CDR3 is TGTGCCATCAGCGCTCCCGGGACTAGCGGGGGTGAGACCCAGTACTTC.

This clonotype was counted many times. The chain is built from TRBV7-2 and TRBJ1-2; D is perhaps TRBD1 (5 bases). Germline lookup yields CDR1 SGHTA and CDR2 FQGNSA. The CDR3 has 12 residues. Trimming removed 5 bases at V and 8 bases at J, with 12 bases between. CDR3 in amino acids: CASSVTVRGYTF. CDR3 DNA sequence: TGTGCCAGCAGCGTGACAGTTCGGGGCTACACCTTC.

This clonotype has a count of ten or more. This chain joins TRBV29-1 and TRBJ2-7; D ambiguous. Trimming took 4 bases from V and 3 from J, leaving 7 bases between them. The germline V gene encodes CDR1 SQVTM and CDR2 ANQGSEA. The CDR3 contains 11 residues. The CDR3 bases are TGCAGCGTTGGACACCTCTACGAGCAGTACTTC. It is translated as CSVGHLYEQYF.

This chain connects TRBV29-1 to TRBJ1-1; D perhaps matches TRBD1 (6 bases). In germline, CDR1 is SQVTM, CDR2 ANQGSEA. Trimming pared 3 bases from V and 3 bases from J, leaving 14 bases between. This CDR3 is built from 14 residues. Here the CDR3 reads CSVDTVQGYTEAFF. The CDR3 nucleotides are TGCAGCGTTGATACCGTACAGGGATACACTGAAGCTTTCTTT.

This clonotype was found a few times. This chain connects TRBV12-3 or TRBV12-4 to TRBJ2-2, with unresolved D. This CDR3 spans 11 amino acids. Trimming removed 8 bases from V and 6 bases from J, with 7 bases in between. CDR3 coding DNA: TGTGCCAGCGAGTTCGCCGGGGAGCTGTTTTTT. Its protein product is CASEFAGELFF.

This clonotype has a count of ten or more. The rearrangement uses TRBV6-6 and TRBJ1-2; D gene uncertain. Germline CDR1 is MNHNY and CDR2 is SVGAGI (reference sequence). Trimming took 4 bases from V and 1 from J, leaving 19 bases between them. This CDR3 is 17 amino acids long. CDR3 sequence reads: CASSFGVGLGYNYGYTF. In nucleotides, the CDR3 is TGTGCCAGCAGTTTCGGGGTAGGATTGGGCTATAACTATGGCTACACCTTC.

The sample holds many counts of this clonotype. V gene TRBV7-3 combines with J gene TRBJ2-2; 7 nucleotides align to TRBD2. Germline lookup yields CDR1 SGHTA and CDR2 FQGTGA. The CDR3 has 14 amino acids. The ends lost 4 bases at V and 3 bases at J; junction bases unmatched: 2. The CDR3, as DNA: TGTGCCAGCAGCTCTGCGGGAGACACCGGGGAGCTGTTTTTT. Its protein is CASSSAGDTGELFF.